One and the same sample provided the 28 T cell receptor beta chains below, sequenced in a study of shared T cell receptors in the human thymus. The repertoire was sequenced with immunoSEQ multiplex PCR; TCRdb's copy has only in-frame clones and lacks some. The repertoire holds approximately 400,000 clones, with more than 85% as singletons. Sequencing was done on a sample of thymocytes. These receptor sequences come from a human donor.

CDR3 sequence (DNA): TGTGCCAGCAGCTTAGAGACTAGCGGGAGGTCCACAGATACGCAGTATTTT. Amino acid sequence: CASSLETSGRSTDTQYF. The chain combines TRBV13 with TRBJ2-3; TRBD2 agrees at 13 bases. With V trimmed by 1 base and J by 2 bases, 3 bases remained unmatched. This CDR3 has 17 residues. Germline CDR1 is PRHDT and CDR2 is FYEKMQ (reference sequence).

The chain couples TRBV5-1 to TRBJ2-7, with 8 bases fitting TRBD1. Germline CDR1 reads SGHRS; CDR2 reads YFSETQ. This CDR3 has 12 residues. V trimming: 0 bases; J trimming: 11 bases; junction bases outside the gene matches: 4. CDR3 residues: CASSLEGQGKYF. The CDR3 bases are TGCGCCAGCAGCTTGGAAGGACAGGGCAAGTACTTC.

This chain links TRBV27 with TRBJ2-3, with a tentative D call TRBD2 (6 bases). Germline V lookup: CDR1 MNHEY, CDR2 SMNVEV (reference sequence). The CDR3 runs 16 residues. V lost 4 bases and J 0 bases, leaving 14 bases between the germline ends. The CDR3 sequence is CASSYPGGTSTDTQYF. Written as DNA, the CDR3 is TGTGCCAGCAGTTACCCTGGCGGGACTAGCACAGATACGCAGTATTTT.

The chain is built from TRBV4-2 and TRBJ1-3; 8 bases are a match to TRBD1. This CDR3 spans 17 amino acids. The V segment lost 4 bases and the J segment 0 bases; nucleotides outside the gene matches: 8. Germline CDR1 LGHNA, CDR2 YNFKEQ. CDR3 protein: CASSRLPGQDSGNTIYF. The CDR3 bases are TGTGCCAGCAGCCGACTTCCGGGACAGGACTCTGGAAACACCATATATTTT.

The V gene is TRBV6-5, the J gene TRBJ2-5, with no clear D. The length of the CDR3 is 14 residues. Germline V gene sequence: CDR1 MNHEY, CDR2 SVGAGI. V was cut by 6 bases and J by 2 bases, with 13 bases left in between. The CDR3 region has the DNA TGTGCCAGCAGCTACGGCACGGAACAAGAGACCCAGTACTTC. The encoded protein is CASSYGTEQETQYF.

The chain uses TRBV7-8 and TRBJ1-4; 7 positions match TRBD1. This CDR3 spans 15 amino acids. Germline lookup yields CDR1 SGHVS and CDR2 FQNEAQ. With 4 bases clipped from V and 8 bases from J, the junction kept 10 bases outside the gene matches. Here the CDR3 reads CASSSRTGLSEKLFF. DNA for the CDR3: TGTGCCAGCAGCTCCAGGACAGGCCTTTCCGAAAAACTGTTTTTT.

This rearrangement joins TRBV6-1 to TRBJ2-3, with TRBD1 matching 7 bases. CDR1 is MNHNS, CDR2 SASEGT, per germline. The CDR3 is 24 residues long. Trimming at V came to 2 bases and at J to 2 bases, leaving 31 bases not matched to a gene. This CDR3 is CASSELQGVLSLQHGYPNTDTQYF. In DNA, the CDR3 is TGTGCCAGCAGTGAACTGCAGGGGGTCCTTTCCCTCCAACACGGGTACCCCAACACAGATACGCAGTATTTT.

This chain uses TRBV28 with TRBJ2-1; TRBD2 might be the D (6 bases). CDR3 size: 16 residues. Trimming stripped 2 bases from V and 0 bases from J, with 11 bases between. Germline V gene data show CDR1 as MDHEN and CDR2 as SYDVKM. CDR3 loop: CASSLLALSSYNEQFF. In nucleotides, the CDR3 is TGTGCCAGCAGTTTACTAGCGCTAAGCTCCTACAATGAGCAGTTCTTC.

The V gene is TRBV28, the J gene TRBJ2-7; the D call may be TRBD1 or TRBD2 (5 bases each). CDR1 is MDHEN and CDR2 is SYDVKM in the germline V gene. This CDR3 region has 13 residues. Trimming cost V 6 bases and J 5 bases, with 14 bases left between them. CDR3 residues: CASRFRGAHEQYF. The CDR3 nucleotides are TGTGCCAGCAGATTCAGAGGGGCCCACGAGCAGTACTTC.

The CDR3 DNA is TGTGCCAGCCCTAGGTCCCGGGCCCGATTTCTTTTTAACTATGGCTACACCTTC. It codes for CASPRSRARFLFNYGYTF. The chain is built from TRBV18 and TRBJ1-2; no clear D gene. The V gene's germline CDR1 is KGHSH and CDR2 LQKENI. V was trimmed by 8 bases and J by 1 base, leaving 26 bases between them. This CDR3 has 18 residues.

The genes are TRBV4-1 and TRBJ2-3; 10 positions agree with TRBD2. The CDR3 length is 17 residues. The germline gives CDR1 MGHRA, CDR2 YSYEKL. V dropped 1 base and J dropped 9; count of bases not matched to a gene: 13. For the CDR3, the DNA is TGCGCCAGCAGCCAAGTCGGAGCGGGAGGGCCCGGAGGAACGCAGTATTTT. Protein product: CASSQVGAGGPGGTQYF.

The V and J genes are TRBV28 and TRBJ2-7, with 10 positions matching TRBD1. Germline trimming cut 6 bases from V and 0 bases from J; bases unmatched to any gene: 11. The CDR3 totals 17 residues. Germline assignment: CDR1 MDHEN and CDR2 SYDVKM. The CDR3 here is CASRSDRGGRGSYEQYF. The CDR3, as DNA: TGTGCCAGCAGATCGGACAGGGGGGGCCGGGGCTCCTACGAGCAGTACTTC.

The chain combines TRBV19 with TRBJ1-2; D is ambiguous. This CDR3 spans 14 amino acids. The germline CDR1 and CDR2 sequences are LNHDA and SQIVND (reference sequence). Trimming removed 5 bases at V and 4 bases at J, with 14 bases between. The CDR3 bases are TGTGCCAGTAGTGTTCGGACTAAGGGCTATGGCTACACCTTC. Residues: CASSVRTKGYGYTF.

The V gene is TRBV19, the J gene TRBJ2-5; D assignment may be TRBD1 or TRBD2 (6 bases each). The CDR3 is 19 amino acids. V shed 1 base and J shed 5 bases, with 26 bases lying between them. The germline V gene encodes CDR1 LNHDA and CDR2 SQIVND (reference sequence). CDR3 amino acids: CASSIAPRPGTPAGETQYF. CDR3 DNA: TGTGCCAGTAGTATAGCCCCTCGACCCGGGACACCTGCGGGGGAGACCCAGTACTTC.

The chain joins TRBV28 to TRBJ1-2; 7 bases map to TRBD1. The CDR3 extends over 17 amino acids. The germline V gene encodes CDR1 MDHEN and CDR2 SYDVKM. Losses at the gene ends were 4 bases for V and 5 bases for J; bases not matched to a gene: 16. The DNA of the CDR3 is TGTGCCAGCAGTTCACGACGGCCACAGGGGCTAGAATATGGCTACACCTTC. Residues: CASSSRRPQGLEYGYTF.

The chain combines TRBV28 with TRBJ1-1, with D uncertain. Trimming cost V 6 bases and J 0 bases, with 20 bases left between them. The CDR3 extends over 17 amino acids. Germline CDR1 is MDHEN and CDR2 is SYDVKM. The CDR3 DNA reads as TGTGCCAGCAGAAAACCCCACCGGCCGCATATGAACACTGAAGCTTTCTTT. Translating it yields CASRKPHRPHMNTEAFF.

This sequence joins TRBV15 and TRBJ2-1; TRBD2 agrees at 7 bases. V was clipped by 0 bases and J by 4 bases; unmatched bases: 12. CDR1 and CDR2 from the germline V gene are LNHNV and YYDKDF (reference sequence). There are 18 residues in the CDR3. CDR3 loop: CATSRDSLGSSGYNEQFF. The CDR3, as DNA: TGTGCCACCAGCAGAGATTCTTTAGGGTCTAGCGGTTACAATGAGCAGTTCTTC.

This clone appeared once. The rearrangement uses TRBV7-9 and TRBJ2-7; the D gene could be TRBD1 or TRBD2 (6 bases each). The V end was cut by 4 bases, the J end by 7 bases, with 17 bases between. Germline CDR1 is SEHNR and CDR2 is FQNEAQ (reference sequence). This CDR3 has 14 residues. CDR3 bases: TGTGCCAGCAGCTACCTTTCGGGGGCAGGGGAGCAGTACTTC. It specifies CASSYLSGAGEQYF.

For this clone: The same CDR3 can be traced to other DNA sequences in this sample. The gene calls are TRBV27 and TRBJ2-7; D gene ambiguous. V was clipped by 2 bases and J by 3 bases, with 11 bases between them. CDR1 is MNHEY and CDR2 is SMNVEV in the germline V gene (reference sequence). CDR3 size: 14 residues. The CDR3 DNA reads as TGTGCCAGCAGTTTAGGGCGTGGCAGCTACGAGCAGTACTTC. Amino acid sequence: CASSLGRGSYEQYF.

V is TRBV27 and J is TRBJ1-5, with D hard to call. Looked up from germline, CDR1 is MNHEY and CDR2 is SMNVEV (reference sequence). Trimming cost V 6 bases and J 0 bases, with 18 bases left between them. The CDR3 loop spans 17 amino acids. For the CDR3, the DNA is TGTGCCAGCAGCCCTTACTGCCCACGATATAGCAATCAGCCCCAGCATTTT. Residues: CASSPYCPRYSNQPQHF.

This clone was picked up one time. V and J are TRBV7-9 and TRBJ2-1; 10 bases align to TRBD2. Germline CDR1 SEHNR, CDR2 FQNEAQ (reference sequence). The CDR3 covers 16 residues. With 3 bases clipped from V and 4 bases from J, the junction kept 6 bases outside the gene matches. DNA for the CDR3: TGTGCCAGCAGCTTCCTAGCGGGAGCGAGATACAATGAGCAGTTCTTC. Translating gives CASSFLAGARYNEQFF.

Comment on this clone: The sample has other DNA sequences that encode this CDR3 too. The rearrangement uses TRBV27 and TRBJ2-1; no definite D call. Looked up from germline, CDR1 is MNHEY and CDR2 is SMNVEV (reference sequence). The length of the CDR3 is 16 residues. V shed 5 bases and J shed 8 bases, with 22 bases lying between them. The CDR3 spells CASSTSCPFRWDEQFF. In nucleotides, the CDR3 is TGTGCCAGCAGTACCTCCTGCCCCTTCCGATGGGATGAGCAGTTCTTC.

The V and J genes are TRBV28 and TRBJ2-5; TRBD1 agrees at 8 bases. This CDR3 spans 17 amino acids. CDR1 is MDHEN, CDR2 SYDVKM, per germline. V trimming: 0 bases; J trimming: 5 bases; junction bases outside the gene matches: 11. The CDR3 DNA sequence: TGTGCCAGCAGTTTATGCCGGACAGGGCCGCCTAGGGAGACCCAGTACTTC. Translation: CASSLCRTGPPRETQYF.

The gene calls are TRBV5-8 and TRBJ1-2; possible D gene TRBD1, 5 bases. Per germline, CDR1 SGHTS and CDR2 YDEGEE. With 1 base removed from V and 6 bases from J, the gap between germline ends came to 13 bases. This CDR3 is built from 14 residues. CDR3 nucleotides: TGTGCCAGCAGCTTGTTGCCAGGGAAGGATGGCTACACCTTC. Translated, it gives CASSLLPGKDGYTF.

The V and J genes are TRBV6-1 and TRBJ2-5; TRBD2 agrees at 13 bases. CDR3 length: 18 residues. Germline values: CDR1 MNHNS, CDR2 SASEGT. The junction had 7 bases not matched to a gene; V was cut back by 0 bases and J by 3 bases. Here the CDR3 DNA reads TGTGCCAGCAGTGAAGCGTTGGGACTAGCGGGAACAAAAGAGACCCAGTACTTC. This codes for CASSEALGLAGTKETQYF.

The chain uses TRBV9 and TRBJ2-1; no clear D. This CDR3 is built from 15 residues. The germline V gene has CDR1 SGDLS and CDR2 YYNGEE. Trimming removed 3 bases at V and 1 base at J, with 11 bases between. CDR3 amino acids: CASSGKRKSYNEQFF. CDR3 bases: TGTGCCAGCAGCGGCAAGAGGAAGTCCTACAATGAGCAGTTCTTC.

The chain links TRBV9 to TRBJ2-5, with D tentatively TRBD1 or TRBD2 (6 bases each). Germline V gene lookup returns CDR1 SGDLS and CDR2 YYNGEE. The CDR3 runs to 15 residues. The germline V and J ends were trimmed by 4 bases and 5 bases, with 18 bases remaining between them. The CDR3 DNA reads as TGTGCCAGCAGCCGCGACCAGGGGAGGCGGGAGACCCAGTACTTC. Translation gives CASSRDQGRRETQYF.

The CDR3 DNA follows: TGTGCCAGCAGTGACTGGGGAAACCCTGAAGCTTTCTTT. It codes for CASSDWGNPEAFF. V usage is TRBV6-4 and J usage is TRBJ1-1, with unresolved D. With 1 base removed from V and 6 bases from J, the gap between germline ends came to 9 bases. The germline V gene has CDR1 MRHNA and CDR2 SNTAGT. The CDR3 totals 13 residues.